Presented here are 6 T cell receptor beta chains from one specimen sequenced in a study of persistence of HIV-infected CD4 T cells. Antigens for these TCRs are unknown. This was the immunoSEQ version 4 assay in survey mode. TCRdb keeps only in-frame clones here, not all; method: immunoSEQ multiplex PCR. This table has around 7,500 clones, roughly three fifths appearing once. Cells were stimulated with CMV-infected fibroblast lysates at about 9.4 ug/mL. Sorting of responding CD4+ T cells relied on upregulated CD40 ligand together with CD69. The sequencing here drew on CD4+ T cells sorted from PBMCs after approximately 20-hour stimulation, taken from a patient who received antiretroviral therapy. The receptors shown here come from an adult man with HIV who was CMV-seropositive.

The chain employs TRBV21-1 and TRBJ1-2. TRBV21-1 is a recognized pseudogene. The CDR3 loop spans 15 amino acids. The DNA of the CDR3 is TGTGCCAGCAACCGGAGGCGGGCAGCTAACTATGGCTACACCTTC. Its protein is CASNRRRAANYGYTF.

V usage is TRBV7-2 and J usage is TRBJ2-7; D is ambiguous. The CDR3 has 13 residues. CDR1 and CDR2 (germline): SGHTA, FQGNSA. V was clipped by 3 bases and J by 2 bases, with 8 bases between them. The CDR3 nucleotides are TGTGCCAGCAGCTTTGCAGAAGCCTACGAGCAGTACTTC. This encodes CASSFAEAYEQYF.

This clone showed up just a few times. The gene calls are TRBV15 and TRBJ2-5; possibly TRBD1 for D (6 bases). This CDR3 has 15 amino acids. Germline V gives CDR1 LNHNV, CDR2 YYDKDF (reference sequence). The germline V and J ends were trimmed by 7 bases and 3 bases, with 18 bases remaining between them. Here the CDR3 reads CATTMQGKGEETQYF. CDR3 bases: TGTGCCACCACAATGCAGGGGAAAGGAGAAGAGACCCAGTACTTC.

The chain joins TRBV5-6 to TRBJ2-7; D is unclear. The CDR3 is 14 amino acids. V lost 2 bases to trimming and J lost 7 bases, with 16 bases between them. CDR1 SGHDT and CDR2 YYEEEE come from the germline V gene. CDR3 nucleotides: TGTGCCAGCAGCTTAATAGGTAGACCTGATGAGCAGTACTTC. Translated: CASSLIGRPDEQYF.

The chain combines TRBV7-2 with TRBJ2-3; D gene ambiguous. The length of the CDR3 is 13 residues. Germline V gene lookup returns CDR1 SGHTA and CDR2 FQGNSA. Trimming removed 5 bases from V and 5 bases from J, with 11 bases in between. The CDR3 spells CASSVSTLDTQYF. The CDR3 region has the DNA TGTGCCAGCAGCGTCTCGACCCTAGATACGCAGTATTTT.

This CDR3 is CASTPDLSNEQFF. CDR3 nucleotide sequence: TGTGCCAGCACCCCGGACCTCAGTAATGAGCAGTTCTTC. The chain has TRBV2 and TRBJ2-1; D is undetermined. The V gene's germline CDR1 is SNHLY and CDR2 FYNNEI. With 7 bases removed from V and 7 bases from J, the gap between germline ends came to 14 bases. The CDR3 sequence is 13 residues long. The full variable domain, with the rest looked up from reference TRBV2 and TRBJ2-1, is EPEVTQTPSHQVTQMGQEVILRCVPISNHLYFYWYRQILGQKVEFLVSFYNNEISEKSEIFDDQFSVERPDGSNFTLKIRSTKLEDSAMYFCASTPDLSNEQFFGPGTRLTVL.